The 27 T cell receptor beta chains presented below share a single source sample, sequenced in a study of long-term antiretroviral therapy in people with HIV. Assay version v3.0 of immunoSEQ was used, and it was run at survey level. Produced via immunoSEQ multiplex PCR; TCRdb's table is partial and in-frame only. The table has about 39,000 clones, 75% to 90% seen once. This material consisted of unsorted PBMCs, taken just before starting antiretroviral therapy. These receptors originate from a woman aged 18-30 years with HIV.

This sequence joins TRBV4-3 and TRBJ2-3, with 9 bases identical to TRBD1. CDR1 LGHNA and CDR2 YSLEER come from the germline V gene. V shed 2 bases, J shed 6 bases, and the junction held 9 bases outside the gene matches. This CDR3 has 16 amino acids. Written as DNA, the CDR3 is TGCGCCAGCAGCCAAACCGGGACAGGGCGTCTGGATACGCAGTATTTT. It codes for CASSQTGTGRLDTQYF.

This rearrangement joins TRBV5-1 to TRBJ2-2; TRBD2 agrees at 15 bases. CDR3 length equals 21 residues. CDR1 and CDR2 (germline): SGHRS, YFSETQ. J was trimmed by 6 bases and V by 4 bases; bases with no gene match: 19. The CDR3 DNA follows: TGCGCCAGCAGCCTCCCGGGGACAGGAGGACTAGCGGGAGGGCGAGCCGGGGAGCTGTTTTTT. Protein product: CASSLPGTGGLAGGRAGELFF.

The gene calls are TRBV6-4 and TRBJ1-2, with TRBD1 matching 10 bases. V shed 0 bases and J 4 bases; nucleotides not matched to a gene: 2. Looked up from germline, CDR1 is MRHNA and CDR2 is SNTAGT. The CDR3 is 15 residues long. The DNA for the CDR3 is TGTGCCAGCAGTGACTCGACAGGGGGCGGCTATGGCTACACCTTC. Amino acid sequence: CASSDSTGGGYGYTF.

The chain combines TRBV4-1 with TRBJ2-3, with a tentative D call TRBD2 (6 bases). Germline V gene lookup returns CDR1 MGHRA and CDR2 YSYEKL. V lost 6 bases and J lost 7, with 14 bases in between. The CDR3 is made up of 13 amino acids. The DNA for the CDR3 is TGCGCCAGCAGGGTGGAGGGAACTAATACGCAGTATTTT. This translates into CASRVEGTNTQYF.

This CDR3 reads CASSQGLAGEGEQYF. DNA of the CDR3: TGTGCCAGCAGTCAGGGACTAGCGGGAGAGGGCGAGCAGTACTTC. This chain links TRBV6-5 with TRBJ2-7, with 14 bases aligning to TRBD2. Germline CDR1 and CDR2: MNHEY and SVGAGI. The CDR3 length is 15 residues. V was pared by 5 bases and J by 6 bases, with 6 bases of the junction left unmatched.

The CDR3 region is CASSTPEREGEQFF. The DNA for the CDR3 is TGTGCCAGCAGCACTCCGGAGCGGGAGGGAGAGCAGTTCTTC. The chain is built from TRBV5-5 and TRBJ2-1; 10 bases match TRBD2. The V gene end was trimmed by 4 bases and the J gene end by 10 bases; junction bases not matched to a gene: 8. The CDR3 has 14 amino acids. The germline gives CDR1 SGHKS, CDR2 YYEKEE (reference sequence).

The chain links TRBV7-2 to TRBJ2-3; 9 positions agree with TRBD2. CDR3 length equals 16 residues. Trimming at V came to 1 base and at J to 4 bases, leaving 6 bases not matched to a gene. Germline V lookup: CDR1 SGHTA, CDR2 FQGNSA. The CDR3 spells CASSLVREGGADTQYF. The CDR3 bases are TGTGCCAGCAGCTTAGTGCGGGAGGGAGGGGCAGATACGCAGTATTTT.

This sequence joins TRBV10-3 and TRBJ2-7; D is perhaps TRBD2 (5 bases). The CDR3 is 13 residues long. V lost 6 bases to trimming and J lost 0 bases, with 9 bases between them. From germline, CDR1 is ENHRY and CDR2 SYGVKD. As DNA, the CDR3 is TGTGCCATCAGATCCGGGGACTCCTACGAGCAGTACTTC. Protein product: CAIRSGDSYEQYF.

This clone was counted a single time. This sequence joins TRBV5-1 and TRBJ2-7; TRBD1 or TRBD2 may be the D gene (6 bases each). From germline, CDR1 is SGHRS and CDR2 YFSETQ. The CDR3 length is 15 residues. Trimming shortened V by 5 bases and J by 0 bases, and 15 bases separated the two germline ends. CDR3 residues: CASRGGRMTSYEQYF. The DNA of the CDR3 is TGCGCCAGCAGGGGGGGCCGGATGACCTCCTACGAGCAGTACTTC.

The chain combines TRBV28 with TRBJ1-5; D unclear. Per germline, CDR1 MDHEN and CDR2 SYDVKM. The CDR3 runs to 14 residues. V dropped 5 bases and J dropped 8 bases, with 16 bases sitting between them. CDR3 coding DNA: TGTGCCAGCAGTACCCCAAGCCTATTGGAGCCCCAGCATTTT. As protein: CASSTPSLLEPQHF.

The chain recombines TRBV6-5 with TRBJ1-5; D is perhaps TRBD1 (5 bases). CDR1 is MNHEY and CDR2 is SVGAGI in the germline V gene. The CDR3 runs to 14 residues. Trimming shortened V by 10 bases and J by 3 bases, and 16 bases separated the two germline ends. The CDR3 DNA sequence: TGTGCCACCGCATTCGGGGGGGACAATCAGCCCCAGCATTTT. Translated, it gives CATAFGGDNQPQHF.

The chain links TRBV4-2 to TRBJ1-2, with D perhaps TRBD1 (6 bases). CDR3 length equals 16 residues. CDR1 and CDR2 from the germline V gene are LGHNA and YNFKEQ. V shed 0 bases and J shed 8 bases, with 19 bases lying between them. CDR3 in DNA: TGTGCCAGCAGCCAAGAGAGTACATGGGGGGCGCAGGGCTACACCTTC. Its protein product is CASSQESTWGAQGYTF.

The chain joins TRBV6-1 to TRBJ2-6; D is ambiguous. Trimming pared 1 base from V and 0 bases from J, leaving 1 base between. Germline V gives CDR1 MNHNS, CDR2 SASEGT. CDR3 length: 14 amino acids. CDR3 in amino acids: CASSEGSGANVLTF. The DNA of the CDR3 is TGTGCCAGCAGTGAAGGCTCTGGGGCCAACGTCCTGACTTTC.

This clone was seen once. The gene calls are TRBV28 and TRBJ1-2, with D possibly matching TRBD1 (5 bases). The V gene's germline CDR1 is MDHEN and CDR2 SYDVKM. CDR3 length: 13 amino acids. Trimming stripped 4 bases from V and 2 bases from J, with 8 bases between. The CDR3 reads CASSYRINYGYTF. The CDR3 DNA follows: TGTGCCAGCAGTTACAGGATAAACTATGGCTACACCTTC.

Here the CDR3 reads CASSLWVREQYF. CDR3 DNA sequence: TGTGCCAGCAGCTTGTGGGTACGCGAGCAGTACTTC. The V call is TRBV5-6, the J call TRBJ2-7; D gene uncertain. Germline lookup yields CDR1 SGHDT and CDR2 YYEEEE. The length of the CDR3 is 12 residues. Trimming took off 1 base at V and 6 bases at J, with 8 bases between the two ends.

This clone was seen once. The DNA for the CDR3 is TGCGCCAGCAGCCAAGAAGCGGGACGGATTCAGTACTTC. Amino acids: CASSQEAGRIQYF. The chain is built from TRBV4-1 and TRBJ2-4; TRBD2 matches 7 bases. J gave up 10 bases and V 0 bases, and 3 bases lay outside the gene matches. This CDR3 region has 13 residues. In germline, CDR1 is MGHRA, CDR2 YSYEKL.

This clone has a handful of counts. This chain connects TRBV27 to TRBJ2-7, with D perhaps TRBD1 (5 bases). Germline assignment: CDR1 MNHEY and CDR2 SMNVEV (reference sequence). The CDR3 covers 13 residues. The ends were cut back, 6 bases at V and 3 bases at J, with 12 bases in the middle. The CDR3 is CASRIQEHYEQYF. In DNA form, the CDR3 reads TGTGCCAGCAGGATACAGGAGCACTACGAGCAGTACTTC.

This clone appeared once. This chain's CDR3 is CASSSYLWTGGRGGELFF. As DNA, the CDR3 is TGTGCCAGCAGCTCCTACTTATGGACAGGGGGCCGGGGCGGGGAGCTGTTTTTT. V usage is TRBV7-2 and J usage is TRBJ2-2, with TRBD1 identical over 11 bases. Germline V gene data show CDR1 as SGHTA and CDR2 as FQGNSA. This CDR3 region has 18 residues. V shed 4 bases and J 7 bases; nucleotides not matched to a gene: 14.

The chain joins TRBV9 to TRBJ1-1, with D possibly being TRBD1 (6 bases). Trimming left V 2 bases short and J 7 bases short, with 12 bases between. Germline V gene data show CDR1 as SGDLS and CDR2 as YYNGEE. This CDR3 contains 13 residues. In DNA form, the CDR3 reads TGTGCCAGCAGCGTGGGGGGCGGGAGTGAAGCTTTCTTT. Amino acid sequence: CASSVGGGSEAFF.

The V and J genes are TRBV27 and TRBJ2-6; TRBD1 is a possible D gene (5 bases). This CDR3 is built from 16 residues. CDR1 and CDR2 from the germline V gene are MNHEY and SMNVEV (reference sequence). V lost 3 bases and J lost 0, with 9 bases in between. In DNA, the CDR3 is TGTGCCAGCAGTTTTATACAGGCCTCTGGGGCCAACGTCCTGACTTTC. It codes for CASSFIQASGANVLTF.

This clone was recorded once. V gene TRBV14 combines with J gene TRBJ2-7; possible D gene TRBD2, 6 bases. V dropped 3 bases and J dropped 0 bases, with 18 bases sitting between them. Germline loops: CDR1 SGHDN, CDR2 FVKESK. The CDR3 is 17 amino acids. The CDR3 nucleotides are TGTGCCAGCAGCCAGTCCTTTGGGACGGGAGTCTCCTACGAGCAGTACTTC. This encodes CASSQSFGTGVSYEQYF.

The chain joins TRBV18 to TRBJ2-1; maybe TRBD2 (5 bases). The germline V and J ends were trimmed by 2 bases and 0 bases, with 8 bases remaining between them. Germline V gene lookup returns CDR1 KGHSH and CDR2 LQKENI. The CDR3 consists of 15 residues. For the CDR3, the DNA is TGTGCCAGCTCACCAGGACTTAGCTCCTACAATGAGCAGTTCTTC. Translated, it gives CASSPGLSSYNEQFF.

The chain uses TRBV7-9 and TRBJ1-4; D is unresolved. The CDR3 contains 14 residues. The germline CDR1 and CDR2 sequences are SEHNR and FQNEAQ (reference sequence). V was clipped by 7 bases and J by 3 bases, with 12 bases between them. In DNA form, the CDR3 reads TGTGCCAGCAACAAGGGATCGGCTAATGAAAAACTGTTTTTT. This translates into CASNKGSANEKLFF.

By frequency in the sample, this clone is medium-sized. This sequence joins TRBV19 and TRBJ1-5; D remains ambiguous. Germline CDR1 and CDR2: LNHDA and SQIVND (reference sequence). V lost 5 bases, J lost 0 bases, and 5 bases lay in between. The CDR3 sequence is 13 residues long. This CDR3 is CASSAISNQPQHF. CDR3 coding DNA: TGTGCCAGTAGTGCAATTAGCAATCAGCCCCAGCATTTT.

The V gene is TRBV7-2, the J gene TRBJ1-2; the D is unclear. Germline V lookup: CDR1 SGHTA, CDR2 FQGNSA. V was cut by 3 bases and J by 4 bases, with 15 bases left in between. The CDR3 extends over 15 amino acids. Written as DNA, the CDR3 is TGTGCCAGCAGCTTGCAGACACTGGCTGCCTATGGCTACACCTTC. The encoded protein is CASSLQTLAAYGYTF.

V is TRBV7-8 and J is TRBJ1-5; 9 nucleotides match TRBD1. Losses at the gene ends were 5 bases for V and 3 bases for J; bases not matched to a gene: 17. The CDR3 has 19 amino acids. CDR1 and CDR2 (germline): SGHVS, FQNEAQ. The CDR3 nucleotides read TGTGCCAGCAGCGCGAACCCGGGACAGGGTGGTAAAAACAATCAGCCCCAGCATTTT. Protein: CASSANPGQGGKNNQPQHF. The whole variable domain, remainder taken from reference TRBV7-8 and TRBJ1-5, is GAGVSQSPRYKVAKRGQDVALRCDPISGHVSLFWYQQALGQGPEFLTYFQNEAQLDKSGLPSDRFFAERPEGSVSTLKIQRTQQEDSAVYLCASSANPGQGGKNNQPQHFGDGTRLSIL.

This clone was seen a single time. The chain carries TRBV10-3 and TRBJ2-7, with no clear D. Germline CDR1 reads ENHRY; CDR2 reads SYGVKD. CDR3 length: 11 residues. Trimming removed 0 bases from V and 7 bases from J, with 4 bases in between. Written as DNA, the CDR3 is TGTGCCATCAGTGAGTCGGGGGAGCAGTACTTC. It codes for CAISESGEQYF.